The 19 T cell receptor beta chains below come from one sample, sequenced in a study of shared clonotypes between healthy human individuals. Here immunoSEQ multiplex PCR was the method, and the copy in TCRdb shows in-frame clones only, minus some. Of around 1.1 million clones listed, approximately 77% are singletons. The sample consisted of memory CD4+ T cells from PBMCs. Subset meaning: CD45RA-negative fraction. Source of these receptors: a man younger than 30 in good health. Some clones in this sample may be carry-over from other donors' samples.

V is TRBV25-1 and J is TRBJ1-4; no definite D call. From germline, CDR1 is MGHDK and CDR2 SYGVNS. The length of the CDR3 is 13 residues. Trimming pared 7 bases from V and 0 bases from J, leaving 6 bases between. Here the CDR3 DNA reads TGTGCCAGCACCCGAGCAACTAATGAAAAACTGTTTTTT. Translated: CASTRATNEKLFF.

The chain has TRBV18 and TRBJ1-1; 8 bases agree with TRBD1. The CDR3 is made up of 12 amino acids. Trimming removed 2 bases from V and 11 bases from J; junction bases left unmatched: 4. CDR1 is KGHSH and CDR2 is LQKENI in the germline V gene. CDR3 DNA sequence: TGTGCCAGCTCACCAAACACAGGGGGGGCTTTCTTT. It translates to CASSPNTGGAFF.

This chain links TRBV7-2 with TRBJ1-1; tentative D call: TRBD1 (6 bases). CDR1 and CDR2 (germline): SGHTA, FQGNSA. The CDR3 consists of 14 residues. The V gene lost 8 bases and the J gene lost 10 bases, with 23 bases spanning the gap. The CDR3 nucleotides read TGTGCCAGCCGACAAGGGGGGGCGGGCGGTCGAGCTTTCTTT. It yields the protein CASRQGGAGGRAFF. The full variable domain, in which reference TRBV7-2 and TRBJ1-1 provide the parts outside the CDR3, is GAGVSQSPSNKVTEKGKDVELRCDPISGHTALYWYRQSLGQGLEFLIYFQGNSAPDKSGLPSDRFSAERTGGSVSTLTIQRTQQEDSAVYLCASRQGGAGGRAFFGQGTRLTVV.

The chain recombines TRBV4-2 with TRBJ1-3; 7 positions match TRBD1. Per the germline V gene, CDR1 is LGHNA and CDR2 is YNFKEQ. This CDR3 comprises 17 residues. Trimming removed 4 bases from V and 0 bases from J; junction bases left unmatched: 9. The CDR3 loop is CASSLNVGQLSGNTIYF. CDR3 nucleotides: TGTGCCAGCAGCCTGAACGTGGGACAGCTCTCTGGAAACACCATATATTTT.

Many counts were recorded for this clone. The rearrangement links TRBV7-2 to TRBJ2-7; 12 bases fit TRBD1. The germline CDR1 and CDR2 sequences are SGHTA and FQGNSA. The CDR3 length is 14 residues. The V gene end was trimmed by 3 bases and the J gene end by 6 bases; junction bases not matched to a gene: 3. In nucleotides, the CDR3 is TGTGCCAGCAGCTTCCGGGACAGGGGGCGCGAGCAGTACTTC. It codes for CASSFRDRGREQYF.

This clone appeared a single time. Here the CDR3 reads CASSQSIAAGANVLTF. The CDR3 region has the DNA TGTGCCAGCAGCCAAAGTATAGCGGCGGGGGCCAACGTCCTGACTTTC. The rearrangement uses TRBV28 and TRBJ2-6, with D tentatively TRBD2 (6 bases). The CDR3 has 16 residues. CDR1 and CDR2 from the germline V gene are MDHEN and SYDVKM. The germline V and J ends were trimmed by 6 bases and 4 bases, with 16 bases remaining between them.

The chain employs TRBV30 and TRBJ2-1; no clear D gene. The CDR3 is 13 residues long. V lost 1 base, J lost 12 bases, and 16 bases lay in between. Germline V gene lookup returns CDR1 GTSNPN and CDR2 SVGIG (reference sequence). CDR3: CAWSGMQGMGQFF. The CDR3 DNA reads TGTGCCTGGAGTGGTATGCAAGGGATGGGGCAGTTCTTC.

The V and J genes are TRBV4-1 and TRBJ2-5; 7 bases match TRBD1. The germline V gene has CDR1 MGHRA and CDR2 YSYEKL. V lost 4 bases and J lost 3; bases outside the gene matches: 5. The CDR3 consists of 14 residues. CDR3 protein: CASSPVGQKETQYF. The CDR3 coding sequence is TGCGCCAGCAGCCCGGTGGGACAGAAAGAGACCCAGTACTTC.

DNA of the CDR3: TGTGCCAGCAGCTTGGCCCCTTTTACACAGAAGGAGACCCAGTACTTC. Its translation: CASSLAPFTQKETQYF. The J gene is TRBJ2-5, the V gene TRBV5-4; D gene ambiguous. Between the trimmed V and J ends, which lost 0 bases and 5 bases, there was a span of 17 bases. CDR1 SGHNT and CDR2 YYREEE come from the germline V gene (reference sequence). The CDR3 loop spans 16 amino acids.

This sequence joins TRBV19 and TRBJ1-5; TRBD1 aligns across 7 bases. The CDR3 spans 15 residues. Germline CDR1 is LNHDA and CDR2 is SQIVND (reference sequence). V gave up 4 bases and J gave up 4 bases; unmatched junction bases: 7. The DNA for the CDR3 is TGTGCCAGTAGTACGGGGGACAGACTAAATCAGCCCCAGCATTTT. It is translated as CASSTGDRLNQPQHF.

This rearrangement joins TRBV5-1 to TRBJ1-2; 8 bases are a match to TRBD1. V trimming: 3 bases; J trimming: 7 bases; junction bases outside the gene matches: 17. Looked up from germline, CDR1 is SGHRS and CDR2 is YFSETQ. The CDR3 length is 17 residues. The CDR3 DNA reads TGCGCCAGCAGCTCGGATCCCCAGACAGGGGTCGGAACTGGCTACACCTTC. Protein sequence: CASSSDPQTGVGTGYTF.

The chain combines TRBV6-1 with TRBJ2-5; 9 bases are shared with TRBD2. The CDR3 runs 14 residues. Germline CDR1 is MNHNS and CDR2 is SASEGT. J lost 3 bases, V lost 5 bases, and 4 bases had no gene match. Here the CDR3 DNA reads TGTGCCAGCAGTTTAGCGGGAGTGGAAGAGACCCAGTACTTC. Protein sequence: CASSLAGVEETQYF.

In DNA, the CDR3 is TGTGCCAGCAGAACCCTAGCGGGAGCAACGGATACGCAGTATTTT. The encoded protein is CASRTLAGATDTQYF. The gene calls are TRBV27 and TRBJ2-3, with 10 bases aligning to TRBD2. The CDR3 is made up of 15 amino acids. J was trimmed by 6 bases and V by 6 bases; bases with no gene match: 9. Germline V gene lookup returns CDR1 MNHEY and CDR2 SMNVEV (reference sequence).

CDR3 protein: CASSLGTRVSTGELFF. The CDR3 nucleotides read TGTGCCAGCAGCTTAGGCACCAGAGTAAGCACCGGGGAGCTGTTTTTT. The chain uses TRBV11-2 and TRBJ2-2; the D is unclear. V was shortened by 1 base and J by 4 bases, with 13 bases between the two germline ends. Germline-derived CDR1 and CDR2 are SGHAT and FQNNGV. The CDR3 length is 16 residues.

The chain carries TRBV7-2 and TRBJ2-2; no clear D. Germline V CDR1 and CDR2: SGHTA, FQGNSA. CDR3 length: 14 amino acids. The V and J ends lost 1 base and 8 bases respectively, with 11 bases between them. In nucleotides, the CDR3 is TGTGCCAGCAGCTTAGTCTATATTGCGGGGGAGCTGTTTTTT. Protein product: CASSLVYIAGELFF.

This clone showed up just a few times. This chain connects TRBV18 to TRBJ1-1, with D possibly TRBD1 on 5 matching bases. Germline-derived CDR1 and CDR2 are KGHSH and LQKENI. The length of the CDR3 is 14 residues. V gave up 2 bases and J gave up 1 base, with 8 bases separating them. Here the CDR3 DNA reads TGTGCCAGCTCACCAGGGACCCAGAACACTGAAGCTTTCTTT. It specifies CASSPGTQNTEAFF.

Comments on this clone: A read error may explain this, as a much larger clone is one base away. Other DNA sequences in this sample translate to the same CDR3. The rearrangement joins TRBV10-3 to TRBJ2-7; no clear D. The germline gives CDR1 ENHRY, CDR2 SYGVKD. Trimming pared 4 bases from V and 1 base from J, leaving 2 bases between. This CDR3 has 11 amino acids. CDR3 nucleotide sequence: TGTGCCATCAGTGCGTCCTACGAGCAGTACTTC. Protein: CAISASYEQYF.

Concerning this clone itself: It is likely a read error: a sequence one base away is far more abundant. The chain employs TRBV2 and TRBJ1-5; D remains ambiguous. Germline lookup yields CDR1 SNHLY and CDR2 FYNNEI. Trimming took 1 base from V and 4 from J, leaving 11 bases between them. This CDR3 has 15 residues. CDR3 bases: TGTGCCAGCAGTGAAGGGGGATTTAGAAATCAGCCCCAGCATTTT. Its translation is CASSEGGFRNQPQHF. Using reference TRBV2 and TRBJ1-5 for the parts outside the CDR3, the full variable domain is EPEVTQTPSHQVTQMGQEVILRCVPISNHLYFYWYRQILGQKVEFLVSFYNNEISEKSEIFDDQFSVERPDGSNFTLKIRSTKLEDSAMYFCASSEGGFRNQPQHFGDGTRLSIL.

The chain carries TRBV29-1 and TRBJ2-1; D gene ambiguous. With 2 bases removed from V and 10 bases from J, the gap between germline ends came to 9 bases. This CDR3 spans 11 amino acids. Germline V CDR1 and CDR2: SQVTM, ANQGSEA. The CDR3 sequence is CSVEPGREQFF. CDR3 coding DNA: TGCAGCGTTGAACCGGGCCGCGAGCAGTTCTTC.